The 9 T cell receptor beta chains reported below all come from one sample, sequenced in a study of blood T cell repertoires in COVID-19. Only in-frame clones appear in the TCRdb table, and some are missing; sequencing was by immunoSEQ multiplex PCR. Seen here are 70,000 or so clones, approximately 90% observed once, and the top ten hold roughly 6.8%. The material sequenced was peripheral blood. These receptors were obtained from a woman of 80 years or more with active COVID-19.

The chain links TRBV27 to TRBJ2-2; the match to TRBD1 covers 9 bases. This CDR3 is built from 15 residues. Losses at the gene ends were 6 bases for V and 3 bases for J; bases not matched to a gene: 5. The germline V gene has CDR1 MNHEY and CDR2 SMNVEV (reference sequence). The DNA for the CDR3 is TGTGCCAGCAGGGACAGGGGTCCACACACCGGGGAGCTGTTTTTT. This codes for CASRDRGPHTGELFF.

This chain connects TRBV6-5 to TRBJ2-5, with 8 bases identical to TRBD2. Germline V gene data show CDR1 as MNHEY and CDR2 as SVGAGI. Germline trimming cut 6 bases from V and 2 bases from J; bases unmatched to any gene: 8. CDR3 size: 15 residues. In DNA form, the CDR3 reads TGTGCCAGCAGCCTTAGCGGGATCGGTCAAGAGACCCAGTACTTC. It specifies CASSLSGIGQETQYF.

The chain links TRBV2 to TRBJ2-7, with D tentatively TRBD2 (5 bases). This CDR3 comprises 12 residues. The V gene's germline CDR1 is SNHLY and CDR2 FYNNEI. V dropped 6 bases and J dropped 1 base, with 7 bases sitting between them. The CDR3 is CASRWESYEQYF. In DNA form, the CDR3 reads TGTGCCAGCAGGTGGGAGTCCTACGAGCAGTACTTC.

The chain joins TRBV6-6 to TRBJ2-3, with D unresolved. This CDR3 contains 14 residues. Germline V CDR1 and CDR2: MNHNY, SVGAGI (reference sequence). V shed 2 bases and J shed 0 bases, with 6 bases lying between them. CDR3 DNA sequence: TGTGCCAGCAGTTACCGCGCCAGCACAGATACGCAGTATTTT. As protein: CASSYRASTDTQYF.

The chain uses TRBV28 and TRBJ2-1; D is uncertain. Germline-derived CDR1 and CDR2 are MDHEN and SYDVKM. The V and J ends lost 2 bases and 0 bases respectively, with 14 bases between them. This CDR3 is built from 17 residues. CDR3 DNA sequence: TGTGCCAGCAGTTTACTTGCCTGGAGCAACTCCTACAATGAGCAGTTCTTC. It translates to CASSLLAWSNSYNEQFF.

This sequence joins TRBV7-2 and TRBJ2-2, with 10 bases lining up with TRBD1. There are 16 residues in the CDR3. From germline, CDR1 is SGHTA and CDR2 FQGNSA. Losses at the gene ends were 5 bases for V and 6 bases for J; bases not matched to a gene: 9. The CDR3 DNA is TGTGCCAGCAGCCCACCGGGACAGGGGTTAGCCGGGGAGCTGTTTTTT. Encoded protein: CASSPPGQGLAGELFF.

The V call is TRBV27, the J call TRBJ1-4; 8 bases match TRBD1. Germline CDR1 and CDR2: MNHEY and SMNVEV (reference sequence). The J segment lost 4 bases and the V segment lost 6 bases, leaving 10 bases of the junction unmatched. The CDR3 sequence is 16 residues long. DNA of the CDR3: TGTGCCAGCAGCCCGGCACACAGGGGGTATAATGAAAAACTGTTTTTT. Its translation is CASSPAHRGYNEKLFF.

The rearrangement links TRBV25-1 to TRBJ2-2; no clear D. The CDR3 is 13 residues long. Germline CDR1 MGHDK, CDR2 SYGVNS. The V end lost 4 bases, the J end lost 1 base, and 4 bases lay between the germline ends. CDR3 in DNA: TGTGCCAGCAGTGGAGTGAACACCGGGGAGCTGTTTTTT. Protein product: CASSGVNTGELFF.

The chain joins TRBV12-5 to TRBJ2-1, with 10 bases lining up with TRBD2. The germline V gene encodes CDR1 LGHNT and CDR2 FRNRAP. V shed 4 bases, J shed 4 bases, and the junction held 7 bases outside the gene matches. CDR3 size: 16 residues. The CDR3 is CASGSYRLAGYNEQFF. In DNA form, the CDR3 reads TGTGCTAGTGGTTCCTATCGACTAGCGGGTTACAATGAGCAGTTCTTC.